What follows are 18 T cell receptor beta chains derived from one specimen sequenced in a study of blood T cells in healthy people across ages. Combining a sample-barcoded 5' primer with a J-beta primer mix, a second PCR ran for about 6 to 12 cycles. TCRdb reprocessed the 5' RACE reads via MiXCR and lists one record per CDR3 protein. The table shows around 1,600,000 distinct CDR3 sequences, with 40% to 45% occurring only once. The sample comprised blood. These receptors all come from a woman between 18 and 29 years old in good health.

With respect to this clonotype: A read error may account for a junction end that differs from germline. CDR3 nucleotides: TGTGCCGGCAGCCGGCCCTACGAGCAGTACTTC. It specifies CAGSRPYEQYF. V usage is TRBV28 and J usage is TRBJ2-7; D is undetermined. CDR1 MDHEN and CDR2 SYDVKM come from the germline V gene. The CDR3 is made up of 11 amino acids.

The V and J genes are TRBV4-3 and TRBJ2-1; D might be TRBD1 (5 bases). This CDR3 is built from 15 residues. Per the germline V gene, CDR1 is LGHNA and CDR2 is YSLEER. The V end was cut by 5 bases, the J end by 0 bases, with 11 bases between. CDR3 sequence (DNA): TGCGCCAGCAGCACGACAGTAGCCTCCTACAATGAGCAGTTCTTC. Its protein product is CASSTTVASYNEQFF.

This rearrangement joins TRBV29-1 to TRBJ2-7; 8 bases are shared with TRBD1. Per the germline V gene, CDR1 is SQVTM and CDR2 is ANQGSEA. The CDR3 is 15 residues long. Trimming at V came to 0 bases and at J to 9 bases, leaving 13 bases not matched to a gene. The CDR3 bases are TGCAGCGTTGAAGATAGCGGACAGGGACCTAATGTGCAGTACTTC. Translating gives CSVEDSGQGPNVQYF.

This chain joins TRBV7-2 and TRBJ2-5; D uncertain. Germline CDR1 SGHTA, CDR2 FQGNSA. Trimming shortened V by 3 bases and J by 11 bases, and 19 bases separated the two germline ends. The CDR3 runs 14 residues. CDR3 sequence (DNA): TGTGCCAGCAGCTTGCCCCGGAGATACAATGAGCAGTACTTC. Amino acids: CASSLPRRYNEQYF.

This clonotype showed up just a few times. V gene TRBV11-1 combines with J gene TRBJ2-1; no clear D. Germline V gives CDR1 SGHAT, CDR2 FQDESV (reference sequence). The CDR3 is 14 residues long. V lost 1 base, J lost 6 bases, and 10 bases lay in between. This CDR3 is CASSLVRISNEQFF. CDR3 bases: TGTGCCAGCAGCTTAGTTAGGATAAGCAATGAGCAGTTCTTC. Full variable domain (missing parts from reference TRBV11-1 and TRBJ2-1): EAEVAQSPRYKITEKSQAVAFWCDPISGHATLYWYRQILGQGPELLVQFQDESVVDDSQLPKDRFSAERLKGVDSTLKIQPAELGDSAMYLCASSLVRISNEQFFGPGTRLTVL.

J is TRBJ2-2 and V is TRBV9; D call uncertain. The CDR3 length is 13 residues. CDR1 is SGDLS and CDR2 is YYNGEE in the germline V gene. Trimming shortened V by 7 bases and J by 7 bases, and 14 bases separated the two germline ends. CDR3 loop: CASGEPQHGELFF. DNA of the CDR3: TGTGCCAGCGGAGAGCCTCAACACGGGGAGCTGTTTTTT.

The rearrangement uses TRBV28 and TRBJ2-4, with 14 bases that match TRBD2. The CDR3 length is 17 residues. Looked up from germline, CDR1 is MDHEN and CDR2 is SYDVKM. V dropped 4 bases and J dropped 10; count of bases not matched to a gene: 12. CDR3 coding DNA: TGTGCCAGCAGTTCACCGACTAGCGGGAGGGCCTCGCAGATTCAGTACTTC. Its translation: CASSSPTSGRASQIQYF. Full variable domain (remainder filled in from reference TRBV28 and TRBJ2-4): DVKVTQSSRYLVKRTGEKVFLECVQDMDHENMFWYRQDPGLGLRLIYFSYDVKMKEKGDIPEGYSVSREKKERFSLILESASTNQTSMYLCASSSPTSGRASQIQYFGAGTRLSVL.

V gene TRBV11-2 combines with J gene TRBJ2-2; TRBD2 agrees at 8 bases. Trimming cost V 5 bases and J 3 bases; bases outside gene matches: 5. The CDR3 has 15 amino acids. The germline gives CDR1 SGHAT, CDR2 FQNNGV. The CDR3 loop is CASSREGGYTGELFF. The CDR3 DNA follows: TGTGCCAGCAGCCGGGAGGGGGGATACACCGGGGAGCTGTTTTTT.

To note about this clonotype: One junction end disagrees with the germline gene, perhaps due to a read error. The gene calls are TRBV10-3 and TRBJ2-3; TRBD2 matches at 7 bases. This CDR3 has 18 amino acids. Germline lookup yields CDR1 ENHRY and CDR2 SYGVKD. CDR3 bases: TGTGCCACCAGTGAGTCGTTTACTAGCGTGTCGAGCACAGATACGCAGTATTTT. Encoded protein: CATSESFTSVSSTDTQYF.

This clonotype was counted a few times. The V call is TRBV25-1, the J call TRBJ2-2, with D possibly being TRBD1 (6 bases). The CDR3 loop spans 13 amino acids. Germline V gene data show CDR1 as MGHDK and CDR2 as SYGVNS. Trimming cost V 2 bases and J 9 bases, with 10 bases left between them. The CDR3 region has the DNA TGTGCCAGCAGTGAAGGGGGCTTGAGGGAGCTGTTTTTT. Translation: CASSEGGLRELFF.

This clonotype was seen more than once but under ten times. The genes are TRBV9 and TRBJ2-3, with D hard to call. This CDR3 contains 15 residues. Deletions cut 0 bases from V and 3 bases from J, with 11 bases between. CDR1 is SGDLS and CDR2 is YYNGEE in the germline V gene. The CDR3 here is CASSVGPQMTDTQYF. The CDR3, as DNA: TGTGCCAGCAGCGTAGGACCACAGATGACAGATACGCAGTATTTT.

The V call is TRBV19, the J call TRBJ2-5, with 9 bases matching TRBD1. The germline V gene has CDR1 LNHDA and CDR2 SQIVND (reference sequence). After removal of 4 bases from V and 5 bases from J, the junction contained 8 bases not matched to a gene. The CDR3 totals 15 residues. CDR3 in amino acids: CASSTRQGVGETQYF. In DNA, the CDR3 is TGTGCCAGTAGTACTCGACAGGGGGTTGGGGAGACCCAGTACTTC.

This clonotype occurred a few times. V and J are TRBV20-1 and TRBJ1-6, with 7 bases aligning to TRBD1. Trimming cost V 6 bases and J 8 bases; bases outside gene matches: 7. Germline lookup yields CDR1 DFQATT and CDR2 SNEGSKA (reference sequence). The CDR3 runs 13 residues. The CDR3 DNA reads TGCAGTGCCCGACAGGGTAGGGATTCACCCCTCCACTTT. Encoded protein: CSARQGRDSPLHF.

About this clonotype itself: A much larger clone is a single base away; this may be a read error. This sequence joins TRBV7-2 and TRBJ2-4; possibly TRBD1 for D (6 bases). Near its end, the DNA agrees better with TRBJ2-7, so the J call may be wrong. The CDR3 is 13 amino acids. CDR1 and CDR2 from the germline V gene are SGHTA and FQGNSA. For the CDR3, the DNA is TGTGCCAGCAGCACGGGACAAGCCTCCGAGCAGTACTTC. As protein: CASSTGQASEQYF.

Concerning this clonotype: A junction boundary mismatches the germline segment, possibly from a read error. The rearrangement links TRBV11-1 to TRBJ2-1, with 10 nucleotides matching TRBD2. This CDR3 is 18 amino acids long. Germline loops: CDR1 SGHAT, CDR2 FQDESV (reference sequence). CDR3 bases: TGTGCCAGCAGCCTAGGACTAGCGGTCTCGAGCTCCTACAAGGAGCAGTTCTTC. Its protein is CASSLGLAVSSSYKEQFF.

In this sample, this clonotype turned up a few times. The gene calls are TRBV4-3 and TRBJ1-5; 9 bases match TRBD1. Germline CDR1 LGHNA, CDR2 YSLEER. With V trimmed by 1 base and J by 6 bases, 4 bases remained unmatched. The CDR3 extends over 15 amino acids. In DNA, the CDR3 is TGCGCCAGCAGCCAAGTACAGGGGGCAGGTCAGCCCCAGCATTTT. Protein sequence: CASSQVQGAGQPQHF.

This clonotype was seen a few times. V usage is TRBV5-5 and J usage is TRBJ1-4; D unresolved. The length of the CDR3 is 17 residues. Germline V gives CDR1 SGHKS, CDR2 YYEKEE (reference sequence). Trimming removed 0 bases from V and 3 bases from J, with 15 bases in between. CDR3 bases: TGTGCCAGCAGCTTGGCCTTCGGCAACCCAGCTAATGAAAAACTGTTTTTT. Amino acids: CASSLAFGNPANEKLFF.

This clonotype has more than one count but fewer than ten. The chain carries TRBV6-1 and TRBJ2-4; D is undetermined. The end of the DNA fits TRBJ2-7 better, so the J call may be wrong. There are 13 residues in the CDR3. Per germline, CDR1 MNHNS and CDR2 SASEGT. CDR3 residues: CASSEALSHEQYF. The DNA for the CDR3 is TGTGCCAGCAGTGAAGCGCTCAGCCACGAGCAGTACTTC.